This TCR beta chain was sequenced during a study of neurological immune-mediated disorders. There are many counts of this clonotype. Its cognate antigen is unknown. Findings and limits, study-wide: Private repertoires in all groups were suggested by the finding that expanded clones across subjects shared no CDR3 amino acid sequences.

Trimming shortened V by 3 bases and J by 0 bases, and 6 bases separated the two germline ends. The CDR3 runs to 13 residues. Germline CDR1 and CDR2: MGHDK and SYGVNS. Time point specified: longitudinal time-point 2. The team produced cDNA through 5'RACE using 10-nucleotide random UMIs. TCRdb reanalysed the 5' RACE reads using MiXCR and keeps one entry per CDR3 protein. The sample consists of 100,000 or so distinct CDR3 sequences, around 13% of them appearing once. This receptor was obtained from a female donor with HTLV-1-associated myelopathy (HAM/TSP). This rearrangement joins TRBV25-1 to TRBJ2-7; no definite D call. The specimen was PBMCs. The CDR3 loop is CASSEFGSYEQYF. DNA of the CDR3: TGTGCCAGCAGTGAGTTCGGCTCCTACGAGCAGTACTTC.